This T cell receptor (beta chain) was retrieved from a study of blood T cell repertoires in COVID-19. CDR3 length equals 15 residues. The V gene's germline CDR1 is MNHNS and CDR2 SASEGT. After removal of 2 bases from V and 4 bases from J, the junction contained 6 bases not matched to a gene. Sequenced by immunoSEQ multiplex PCR; TCRdb stores in-frame clones only, minus some. The table lists some 390,000 clones, roughly 91% of them singletons. The sequence was obtained from a woman in her 30s who had recovered from COVID-19. What was sequenced was PBMCs or T cells enriched from blood (not recorded which). The chain couples TRBV6-1 to TRBJ2-5; TRBD2 aligns across 8 bases. The CDR3 bases are TGTGCCAGCAGTGAACTAAGCGGGAGTTCAGAGACCCAGTACTTC. Residues: CASSELSGSSETQYF.